The subject of this entry is one T cell receptor beta chain. Its antigen target is currently unknown. One base separates it from a far larger clone, so it is likely a read error. From the cysteine through the phenylalanine, the CDR3 covers 14 amino acids. Kept here is only the CDR3 DNA, which spans 42 bases and is read in frame from base 1. Reading the germline V gene (reference sequence) gives CDR1 MNHEY and CDR2 SMNVEV. This specimen's time point label, interpreted: before trial treatment. Donors were enrolled in RACIN, a single-arm phase I dose-escalation trial combining nivolumab, ipilimumab, aspirin, low-dose cyclophosphamide and low-dose radiotherapy. Patients were eligible if they had advanced solid tumors that were TIL-negative. This specimen comes from a study of low-dose radiotherapy and immunotherapy resistance in tumors (dated by TCRdb to 2021 to 2024). Concerning the study at large: In Cohort 1, each fraction delivered 0.5 Gy every 2 weeks, and the prescribed total PTV dose was 6.5 Gy. Patients were given nivolumab as a 240 mg flat dose every two weeks and ipilimumab at 1 mg/kg every six weeks, with both drugs delivered intravenously. Intravenous cyclophosphamide at 200 mg/m2 was administered every two weeks, one day ahead of each radiation and immunotherapy administration. No randomization into treatment groups was done for the people taking part in the trial. Cohort 2 received 1 Gy per fraction every two weeks, with a total of 13 Gy over 26 weeks. Aspirin 300 mg was taken orally once daily by patients for four cycles, starting on cycle 1 day 1. Eight patients were included in the translational analysis: three from the first dose cohort and the first five from the second dose cohort.

This sample was sequenced with an Illumina HiSeq 2500. Superscript III and a set of TRAV- and TRBV-specific primers were used to synthesize first-strand cDNA, so that both TCRalpha and TCRbeta chains were covered. A roughly 19-cycle PCR with Phusion amplified the TCRs, pairing a constant-region primer with the adapter that was attached to the V primers. Amplification of the isolated mRNA was done with the MessageAmp II aRNA Amplification Kit, which involved a roughly 17-hour in vitro transcription at 37 degrees C. mRNA for TCR sequencing was isolated with the Dynabeads mRNA DIRECT Purification Kit. Indexed Illumina adapters were added in a second Phusion PCR of 20 to 25 cycles, and the PCR products were purified with AMPure XP beads. As for the authors' bioinformatics: Using custom Perl scripts, TCR sequences encoding the same protein were pooled, out-of-frame sequences were removed, and the abundance of each clonotype was computed. Any TCR sequence supported by only a single read was excluded from analysis. Among the metrics used to describe the repertoires were Shannon entropy, Gini index, clonality, richness, and the frequency of TCRs shared between repertoires. The raw public data were reprocessed by TCRdb itself: fastp quality trimming at Q25, MiXCR clonotype calling, in-frame beta chains only. Here each entry gathers all rows of one CDR3 protein and keeps the most common genes and DNA. TCRdb, not the original authors, processed these V and J calls. The sample table records tens of thousands of distinct CDR3 sequences; roughly 30% of these occur just once. The top ten constitute around 10% of the sample.

The chain was built from TRBV27 and TRBJ2-5, with TRBD2 identical over 7 junction bases. This specimen consisted of PBMCs, obtained before treatment. The TCR was taken from a female donor with ovarian cancer. The CDR3 reads as follows: CDSRPRLAGETQYF. The DNA reads TGTGACAGCAGGCCCCGACTAGCTGGAGAGACCCAGTACTTC.